These 29 T cell receptor beta chains came from one sample sequenced in a study of shared clonotypes between healthy human individuals. The method was immunoSEQ multiplex PCR; TCRdb's version includes in-frame clones alone and lacks a portion of them. The table lists hundreds of thousands of clones, roughly 77% of them singletons, with approximately 13% in the top ten. The sample was PBMCs. The receptors derive from a woman in her thirties or forties in good health. Some clones in this sample may be carry-over from other donors' samples.

The chain has TRBV5-4 and TRBJ2-7; no definite D call. The CDR3 contains 13 residues. Germline V lookup: CDR1 SGHNT, CDR2 YYREEE (reference sequence). The V and J ends lost 2 bases and 2 bases respectively, with 8 bases between them. CDR3 bases: TGTGCCAGCAGCTTTCGCGGACCCTACGAGCAGTACTTC. Translation gives CASSFRGPYEQYF.

The rearrangement links TRBV27 to TRBJ1-5; D is ambiguous. The V and J ends lost 6 bases and 0 bases respectively, with 6 bases between them. The CDR3 consists of 13 residues. Germline values: CDR1 MNHEY, CDR2 SMNVEV (reference sequence). The CDR3 DNA follows: TGTGCCAGCAGACCAGCTAGCAATCAGCCCCAGCATTTT. It is translated as CASRPASNQPQHF.

This chain joins TRBV5-4 and TRBJ2-7; the D call may be TRBD1 or TRBD2 (5 bases each). Germline CDR1 is SGHNT and CDR2 is YYREEE (reference sequence). Trimming left V 0 bases short and J 0 bases short, with 10 bases between. This CDR3 comprises 15 residues. CDR3 nucleotides: TGTGCCAGCAGCTTGGCCGGGGCAACCTCCTACGAGCAGTACTTC. Residues: CASSLAGATSYEQYF.

The chain has TRBV6-5 and TRBJ2-7; TRBD1 aligns across 7 bases. Per the germline V gene, CDR1 is MNHEY and CDR2 is SVGAGI. The CDR3 runs 13 residues. With 6 bases clipped from V and 2 bases from J, the junction kept 4 bases outside the gene matches. The CDR3, as DNA: TGTGCCAGCAGCCGGGACAGAACCTACGAGCAGTACTTC. Translation: CASSRDRTYEQYF.

The table lists this clone with a few counts. The chain employs TRBV6-5 and TRBJ2-7, with a possible D match to TRBD2 (5 bases). The germline gives CDR1 MNHEY, CDR2 SVGAGI. This CDR3 region has 14 residues. Trimming took off 7 bases at V and 3 bases at J, with 16 bases between the two ends. For the CDR3, the DNA is TGTGCCAGCATTCTACAGCAACGGGGCTACGAGCAGTACTTC. Translated, it gives CASILQQRGYEQYF.

The chain has TRBV7-9 and TRBJ2-3, with TRBD2 as a possible D gene (6 bases). The V end was cut by 4 bases, the J end by 2 bases, with 16 bases between. This CDR3 region has 16 residues. Germline V gene data show CDR1 as SEHNR and CDR2 as FQNEAQ (reference sequence). The CDR3 sequence is CASSSLGGGTTDTQYF. The CDR3 DNA sequence: TGTGCCAGCAGCTCCCTTGGTGGCGGGACCACAGATACGCAGTATTTT.

The rearrangement uses TRBV2 and TRBJ1-5, with D perhaps TRBD1 (6 bases). Trimming removed 1 base at V and 3 bases at J, with 16 bases between. Looked up from germline, CDR1 is SNHLY and CDR2 is FYNNEI. This CDR3 is 17 amino acids long. The CDR3 nucleotides are TGTGCCAGCAGTGAAGGTTATGGGGGCTCCCACAATCAGCCCCAGCATTTT. Translating it yields CASSEGYGGSHNQPQHF.

The J gene is TRBJ2-7, the V gene TRBV18; a possible D gene is TRBD1 (7 bases). CDR3 length: 14 amino acids. V gave up 4 bases and J gave up 6 bases, with 16 bases separating them. Germline CDR1 is KGHSH and CDR2 is LQKENI. The CDR3 nucleotides read TGTGCCAGCTCACGTGAGACAGGGACTCCCGAGCAGTACTTC. It is translated as CASSRETGTPEQYF.

This chain uses TRBV7-9 with TRBJ1-2; D remains ambiguous. This CDR3 is built from 19 residues. Germline-derived CDR1 and CDR2 are SEHNR and FQNEAQ (reference sequence). Trimming removed 5 bases from V and 8 bases from J, with 33 bases in between. CDR3 residues: CASSRILRARQEALGGYTF. As DNA, the CDR3 is TGTGCCAGCAGCCGTATCCTTAGGGCTCGACAAGAGGCACTTGGAGGCTACACCTTC.

The V and J genes are TRBV20-1 and TRBJ2-7, with D unresolved. From germline, CDR1 is DFQATT and CDR2 SNEGSKA (reference sequence). The CDR3 extends over 11 amino acids. The V and J ends lost 1 base and 7 bases respectively, with 8 bases between them. Here the CDR3 reads CSARGPGEQYF. The CDR3 DNA reads TGCAGTGCTAGAGGGCCTGGGGAGCAGTACTTC.

The chain uses TRBV4-2 and TRBJ2-7, with 9 bases lining up with TRBD2. There are 15 residues in the CDR3. Trimming cost V 0 bases and J 2 bases; bases outside gene matches: 2. Per germline, CDR1 LGHNA and CDR2 YNFKEQ. Here the CDR3 DNA reads TGTGCCAGCAGCCAAGATGCTAGCGGGGCCTACGAGCAGTACTTC. This codes for CASSQDASGAYEQYF.

The chain couples TRBV2 to TRBJ2-1; 13 nucleotides match TRBD2. The CDR3 is made up of 15 amino acids. The J segment lost 6 bases and the V segment lost 6 bases, leaving 5 bases of the junction unmatched. CDR1 is SNHLY, CDR2 FYNNEI, per germline. The CDR3 reads CASSDGLAGANEQFF. The CDR3 DNA reads as TGTGCCAGCAGCGACGGACTAGCGGGAGCCAATGAGCAGTTCTTC.

The count of this clone is one. The chain employs TRBV5-1 and TRBJ2-1, with D possibly matching TRBD2 (6 bases). This CDR3 comprises 15 residues. With 1 base removed from V and 5 bases from J, the gap between germline ends came to 13 bases. Per the germline V gene, CDR1 is SGHRS and CDR2 is YFSETQ. This CDR3 is CASSLISGENNEQFF. CDR3 bases: TGCGCCAGCAGCTTGATTAGCGGAGAGAACAATGAGCAGTTCTTC.

J is TRBJ2-7 and V is TRBV28; no clear D gene. The CDR3 sequence is 12 residues long. V was trimmed by 6 bases and J by 6 bases, leaving 12 bases between them. Per germline, CDR1 MDHEN and CDR2 SYDVKM. CDR3 nucleotide sequence: TGTGCCAGCAGCCCCGGTGGATCCGAGCAGTACTTC. Its protein is CASSPGGSEQYF.

The V gene is TRBV19, the J gene TRBJ1-3, with D unresolved. This CDR3 is built from 14 residues. The V end was cut by 6 bases, the J end by 0 bases, with 9 bases between. Germline CDR1 LNHDA, CDR2 SQIVND (reference sequence). CDR3 DNA: TGTGCCAGTAGGCCCTCTCACTCTGGAAACACCATATATTTT. Translated: CASRPSHSGNTIYF.

The chain joins TRBV25-1 to TRBJ1-5; 8 bases map to TRBD1. CDR1 is MGHDK, CDR2 SYGVNS, per germline. V was clipped by 6 bases and J by 5 bases; unmatched bases: 9. The CDR3 length is 15 residues. CDR3 residues: CASSERQGSYQPQHF. DNA of the CDR3: TGTGCCAGCAGCGAACGACAGGGGAGTTATCAGCCCCAGCATTTT.

V is TRBV21-1 and J is TRBJ2-7; the table's D call of TRBD1 was not tested on the DNA. TRBV21-1 is noted as a pseudogene. The CDR3 sequence is 15 residues long. CDR3 nucleotides: TGTGCCAGCAGCAAAGAACTCGCAGGGACCTACGAGCAGTACTTC. Protein sequence: CASSKELAGTYEQYF.

Remarks on this clone: Other DNA sequences in this sample translate to the same CDR3. The chain links TRBV6-5 to TRBJ2-7; 7 bases map to TRBD1. The CDR3 sequence is 13 residues long. Germline V gene sequence: CDR1 MNHEY, CDR2 SVGAGI. Trimming at V came to 6 bases and at J to 4 bases, leaving 6 bases not matched to a gene. The CDR3 bases are TGTGCCAGCAGCCGAGACAGGGCTTACGAGCAGTACTTC. Translated, it gives CASSRDRAYEQYF.

This clone was seen only a few times. V is TRBV30 and J is TRBJ2-7; D is unclear. The CDR3 is made up of 13 amino acids. CDR1 and CDR2 (germline): GTSNPN, SVGIG (reference sequence). V was cut by 0 bases and J by 9 bases, with 15 bases left in between. CDR3 sequence reads: CAWSVSSPSGQYF. For the CDR3, the DNA is TGTGCCTGGAGTGTCTCTTCCCCCTCCGGGCAGTACTTC.

This rearrangement joins TRBV19 to TRBJ2-2, with D tentatively TRBD1 or TRBD2 (6 bases each). V shed 6 bases and J shed 1 base, with 24 bases lying between them. The germline V gene encodes CDR1 LNHDA and CDR2 SQIVND (reference sequence). The CDR3 totals 19 residues. CDR3 bases: TGTGCCAGTAGAGGGGGACTCCTGGGCGGCAGCGGGAACACCGGGGAGCTGTTTTTT. It is translated as CASRGGLLGGSGNTGELFF.

There are many counts of this clone. The V gene is TRBV19, the J gene TRBJ1-2; D is unresolved. Germline V gene data show CDR1 as LNHDA and CDR2 as SQIVND (reference sequence). The V end lost 7 bases, the J end lost 4 bases, and 16 bases lay between the germline ends. This CDR3 region has 14 residues. The CDR3 loop reads CASTPGGVAYGYTF. The CDR3 DNA sequence: TGTGCCAGTACTCCCGGCGGGGTAGCCTATGGCTACACCTTC.

This clone has more than one count but fewer than ten. The genes are TRBV5-1 and TRBJ1-1; a weak D match, TRBD1 (6 bases). Trimming shortened V by 1 base and J by 3 bases, and 7 bases separated the two germline ends. This CDR3 spans 13 amino acids. Germline CDR1 reads SGHRS; CDR2 reads YFSETQ. The CDR3 nucleotides read TGCGCCAGCAGCTTGACAGGGTACACTGAAGCTTTCTTT. Encoded protein: CASSLTGYTEAFF.

This chain links TRBV5-1 with TRBJ1-1; a possible D gene is TRBD1 (5 bases). CDR1 and CDR2 from the germline V gene are SGHRS and YFSETQ. Trimming shortened V by 4 bases and J by 6 bases, and 13 bases separated the two germline ends. This CDR3 is built from 13 residues. CDR3: CASSHGTEAEAFF. CDR3 DNA: TGCGCCAGCAGCCACGGGACCGAAGCTGAAGCTTTCTTT.

This chain joins TRBV2 and TRBJ1-4; D gene uncertain. The V gene lost 7 bases and the J gene lost 7 bases, with 13 bases spanning the gap. The CDR3 sequence is 13 residues long. CDR1 SNHLY and CDR2 FYNNEI come from the germline V gene. The CDR3 loop reads CASTGRGGEKLFF. CDR3 coding DNA: TGTGCCAGCACCGGGCGGGGAGGTGAAAAACTGTTTTTT.

The rearrangement joins TRBV15 to TRBJ1-1, with D possibly being TRBD1 (5 bases). The CDR3 contains 15 residues. Trimming left V 0 bases short and J 11 bases short, with 19 bases between. Germline V gives CDR1 LNHNV, CDR2 YYDKDF (reference sequence). The CDR3 protein is CATSRDVGEGTAAFF. The CDR3 DNA follows: TGTGCCACCAGCAGAGATGTCGGGGAGGGGACGGCGGCTTTCTTT.

The J gene is TRBJ1-2, the V gene TRBV6-5; TRBD1 is a possible D gene (5 bases). V shed 6 bases and J shed 5 bases, with 13 bases lying between them. Germline CDR1 MNHEY, CDR2 SVGAGI. The CDR3 is made up of 13 amino acids. The CDR3 DNA is TGTGCCAGCAGAAAACCAGGGACTTATGGCTACACCTTC. Translating it yields CASRKPGTYGYTF.

The chain couples TRBV5-1 to TRBJ2-2; D not resolved. Per germline, CDR1 SGHRS and CDR2 YFSETQ. Trimming took 4 bases from V and 7 from J, leaving 11 bases between them. The CDR3 has 13 amino acids. CDR3 sequence (DNA): TGCGCCAGCAGCATAGACCCGATCGGGGAGCTGTTTTTT. This translates into CASSIDPIGELFF.

This clone was seen a few times. V gene TRBV27 combines with J gene TRBJ2-5; D is perhaps TRBD1 (6 bases). Germline CDR1 MNHEY, CDR2 SMNVEV (reference sequence). The CDR3 extends over 14 amino acids. Trimming shortened V by 6 bases and J by 4 bases, and 15 bases separated the two germline ends. The DNA of the CDR3 is TGTGCCAGCAGCCCCGGACAGAATGGAGAGACCCAGTACTTC. Its translation is CASSPGQNGETQYF.

V is TRBV27 and J is TRBJ2-5; D possibly matches TRBD1 or TRBD2 (5 bases each). This CDR3 region has 15 residues. The germline V and J ends were trimmed by 3 bases and 4 bases, with 15 bases remaining between them. Per the germline V gene, CDR1 is MNHEY and CDR2 is SMNVEV (reference sequence). The CDR3: CASSLGDQARETQYF. As DNA, the CDR3 is TGTGCCAGCAGTTTGGGGGATCAGGCTAGAGAGACCCAGTACTTC.